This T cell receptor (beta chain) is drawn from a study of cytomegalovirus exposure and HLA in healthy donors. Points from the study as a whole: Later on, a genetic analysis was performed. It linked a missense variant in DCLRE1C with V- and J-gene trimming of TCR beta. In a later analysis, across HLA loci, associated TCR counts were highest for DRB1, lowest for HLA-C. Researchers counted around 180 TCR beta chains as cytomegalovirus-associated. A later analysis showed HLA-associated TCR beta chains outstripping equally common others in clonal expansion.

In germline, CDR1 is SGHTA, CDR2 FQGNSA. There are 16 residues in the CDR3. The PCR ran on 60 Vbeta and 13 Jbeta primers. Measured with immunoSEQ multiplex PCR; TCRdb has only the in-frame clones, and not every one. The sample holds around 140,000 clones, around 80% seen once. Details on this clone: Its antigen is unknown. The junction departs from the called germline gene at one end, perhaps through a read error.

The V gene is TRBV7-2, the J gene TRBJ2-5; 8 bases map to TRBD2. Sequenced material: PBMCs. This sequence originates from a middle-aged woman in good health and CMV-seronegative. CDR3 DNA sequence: TGTGCCAGCAGCTTCGCTACTAGCGGAGAACATTACTCCATGAACTTC. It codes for CASSFATSGEHYSMNF.